The clone carrying this T cell receptor (beta chain) was seen once. The source of the sample is a study of blood T cell repertoires in COVID-19. Method: immunoSEQ multiplex PCR; TCRdb's copy keeps in-frame clones and lacks some. The table includes about 180,000 clones, 70% to 90% detected once. Germline V gene data show CDR1 as SGHNT and CDR2 as YYREEE (reference sequence). The CDR3 consists of 15 residues. Between the trimmed V and J ends, which lost 3 bases and 4 bases, there was a span of 17 bases. The chain has TRBV5-4 and TRBJ2-7; maybe TRBD2 (7 bases). Sequenced material: peripheral blood. This receptor was taken from a human donor with active or convalescent COVID-19. The donor label of this sample is uncertain. CDR3 DNA: TGTGCCAGCAGCTGGGGGGGGCTAGATGTATACGAGCAGTACTTC. Translated, it gives CASSWGGLDVYEQYF.